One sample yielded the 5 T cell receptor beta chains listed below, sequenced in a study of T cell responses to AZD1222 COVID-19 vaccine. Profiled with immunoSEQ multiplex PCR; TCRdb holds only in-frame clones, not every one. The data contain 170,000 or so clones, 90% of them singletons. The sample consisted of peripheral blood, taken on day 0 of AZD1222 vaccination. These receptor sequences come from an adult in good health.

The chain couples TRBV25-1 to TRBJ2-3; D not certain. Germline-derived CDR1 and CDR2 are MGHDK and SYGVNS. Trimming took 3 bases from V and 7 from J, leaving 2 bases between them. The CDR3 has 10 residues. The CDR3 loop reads CASSDHTQYF. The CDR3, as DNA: TGTGCCAGCAGTGATCATACGCAGTATTTT.

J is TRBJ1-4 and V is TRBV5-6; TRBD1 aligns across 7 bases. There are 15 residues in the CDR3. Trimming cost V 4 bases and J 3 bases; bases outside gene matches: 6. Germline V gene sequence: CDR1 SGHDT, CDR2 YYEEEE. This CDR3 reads CASSPRGGANEKLFF. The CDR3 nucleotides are TGTGCCAGCAGCCCCAGGGGGGGGGCTAATGAAAAACTGTTTTTT.

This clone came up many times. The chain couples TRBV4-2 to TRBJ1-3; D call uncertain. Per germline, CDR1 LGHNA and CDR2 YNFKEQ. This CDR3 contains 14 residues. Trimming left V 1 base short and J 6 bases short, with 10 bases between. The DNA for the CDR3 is TGTGCCAGCAGCCAAGCACGGGGTGTAAACACCATATATTTT. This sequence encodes CASSQARGVNTIYF.

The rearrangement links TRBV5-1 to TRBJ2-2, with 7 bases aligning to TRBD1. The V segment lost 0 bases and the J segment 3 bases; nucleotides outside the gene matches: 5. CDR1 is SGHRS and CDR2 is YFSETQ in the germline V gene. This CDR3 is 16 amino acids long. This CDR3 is CASSLEEQGDTGELFF. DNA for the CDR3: TGCGCCAGCAGCTTGGAGGAGCAGGGGGACACCGGGGAGCTGTTTTTT.

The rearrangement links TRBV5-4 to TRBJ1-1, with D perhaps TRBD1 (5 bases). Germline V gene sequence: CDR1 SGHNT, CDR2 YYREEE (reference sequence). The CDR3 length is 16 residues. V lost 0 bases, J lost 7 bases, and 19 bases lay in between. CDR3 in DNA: TGTGCCAGCAGCTTGGTCTTGGGGACCCCGAGACTTGAAGCTTTCTTT. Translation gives CASSLVLGTPRLEAFF.